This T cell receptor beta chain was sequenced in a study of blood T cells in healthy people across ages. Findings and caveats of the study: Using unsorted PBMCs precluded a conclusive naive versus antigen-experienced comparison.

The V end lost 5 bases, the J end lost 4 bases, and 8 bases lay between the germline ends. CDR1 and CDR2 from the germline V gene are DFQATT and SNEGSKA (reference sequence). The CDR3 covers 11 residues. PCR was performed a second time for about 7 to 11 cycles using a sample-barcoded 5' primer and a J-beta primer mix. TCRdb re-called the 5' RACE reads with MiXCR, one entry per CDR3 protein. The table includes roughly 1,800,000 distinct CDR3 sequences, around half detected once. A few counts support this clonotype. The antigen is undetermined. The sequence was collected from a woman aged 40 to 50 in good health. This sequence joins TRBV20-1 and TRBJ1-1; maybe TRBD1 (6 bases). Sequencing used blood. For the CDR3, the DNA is TGCAGTGCTTGGGACATCACTGAAGCTTTCTTT. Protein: CSAWDITEAFF.